These T cell receptor beta chains were read from a single sample in a study of CXCR3-negative and CXCR3-positive naive CD8 T cells. From the 5' RACE reads, TCRdb lists one entry per CDR3 protein and no DNA. The sample data list over 100,000 distinct CDR3 sequences. Sequenced: naive CXCR3- CD8+ T cells from blood. Receptor source: a human donor in good health. Some clones in this sample may be carry-over from other donors' samples. Each CDR3 is given with its conserved first and last residue.

TRBJ2-3 TRBV5-1 CASSLTYGDTQYF
TRBJ2-6 TRBV5-1 CASSPLLSGANVLTF
TRBJ2-2 TRBV29-1 CSGTGYTGELFF
TRBJ2-7 TRBV29-1 CSVGGGNSYEQYF
TRBJ2-1 TRBV23-1 CASSQGFGGSNEQFF
TRBJ2-5 TRBV12-3/TRBV12-4 CASSPSTGTFQETQYF
TRBJ2-1 TRBV4-3 CASSQVTVNDNEQFF
TRBJ1-1 TRBV7-9 CASSHSPGGADTEAFF
TRBJ2-7 TRBV7-6 CASSPGTSGSPEQYF
TRBJ2-7 TRBV29-1 CSGQGRGTYEQYF
TRBJ2-7 TRBV6-2/TRBV6-3 CASSYGDPGSYEQYF
TRBJ2-1 TRBV28 CASSTQSGGRDNEQFF
TRBJ1-3 TRBV11-2 CASSTTGTGPNSGNTIYF
TRBJ2-7 TRBV28 CASSWGPEQYF
TRBJ2-7 TRBV5-6 CASSLWSGEYEQYF
TRBJ2-2 TRBV20-1 CSAAPGTSNTGELFF
TRBJ1-3 TRBV7-6 CASSLTQGQHPSTIYF
TRBJ2-2 TRBV5-1 CASSPSLAGNTGELFF
TRBJ1-1 TRBV7-9 CASSLPGTAEAFF
TRBJ2-7 TRBV23-1 CASSQRGTPSYEQYF
TRBJ2-2 TRBV5-1 CATKGLAANTGELFF
TRBJ2-1 TRBV29-1 CSVVGGQLTNEQFF
TRBJ1-1 TRBV7-3 CASSLRLADGEAFF
TRBJ2-1 TRBV7-2 CASSFPGREIVEGYNEQFF
TRBJ2-1 TRBV2 CASIKNPGQGASEQFF
TRBJ2-7 TRBV4-3 CASSPTPGPYEQYF